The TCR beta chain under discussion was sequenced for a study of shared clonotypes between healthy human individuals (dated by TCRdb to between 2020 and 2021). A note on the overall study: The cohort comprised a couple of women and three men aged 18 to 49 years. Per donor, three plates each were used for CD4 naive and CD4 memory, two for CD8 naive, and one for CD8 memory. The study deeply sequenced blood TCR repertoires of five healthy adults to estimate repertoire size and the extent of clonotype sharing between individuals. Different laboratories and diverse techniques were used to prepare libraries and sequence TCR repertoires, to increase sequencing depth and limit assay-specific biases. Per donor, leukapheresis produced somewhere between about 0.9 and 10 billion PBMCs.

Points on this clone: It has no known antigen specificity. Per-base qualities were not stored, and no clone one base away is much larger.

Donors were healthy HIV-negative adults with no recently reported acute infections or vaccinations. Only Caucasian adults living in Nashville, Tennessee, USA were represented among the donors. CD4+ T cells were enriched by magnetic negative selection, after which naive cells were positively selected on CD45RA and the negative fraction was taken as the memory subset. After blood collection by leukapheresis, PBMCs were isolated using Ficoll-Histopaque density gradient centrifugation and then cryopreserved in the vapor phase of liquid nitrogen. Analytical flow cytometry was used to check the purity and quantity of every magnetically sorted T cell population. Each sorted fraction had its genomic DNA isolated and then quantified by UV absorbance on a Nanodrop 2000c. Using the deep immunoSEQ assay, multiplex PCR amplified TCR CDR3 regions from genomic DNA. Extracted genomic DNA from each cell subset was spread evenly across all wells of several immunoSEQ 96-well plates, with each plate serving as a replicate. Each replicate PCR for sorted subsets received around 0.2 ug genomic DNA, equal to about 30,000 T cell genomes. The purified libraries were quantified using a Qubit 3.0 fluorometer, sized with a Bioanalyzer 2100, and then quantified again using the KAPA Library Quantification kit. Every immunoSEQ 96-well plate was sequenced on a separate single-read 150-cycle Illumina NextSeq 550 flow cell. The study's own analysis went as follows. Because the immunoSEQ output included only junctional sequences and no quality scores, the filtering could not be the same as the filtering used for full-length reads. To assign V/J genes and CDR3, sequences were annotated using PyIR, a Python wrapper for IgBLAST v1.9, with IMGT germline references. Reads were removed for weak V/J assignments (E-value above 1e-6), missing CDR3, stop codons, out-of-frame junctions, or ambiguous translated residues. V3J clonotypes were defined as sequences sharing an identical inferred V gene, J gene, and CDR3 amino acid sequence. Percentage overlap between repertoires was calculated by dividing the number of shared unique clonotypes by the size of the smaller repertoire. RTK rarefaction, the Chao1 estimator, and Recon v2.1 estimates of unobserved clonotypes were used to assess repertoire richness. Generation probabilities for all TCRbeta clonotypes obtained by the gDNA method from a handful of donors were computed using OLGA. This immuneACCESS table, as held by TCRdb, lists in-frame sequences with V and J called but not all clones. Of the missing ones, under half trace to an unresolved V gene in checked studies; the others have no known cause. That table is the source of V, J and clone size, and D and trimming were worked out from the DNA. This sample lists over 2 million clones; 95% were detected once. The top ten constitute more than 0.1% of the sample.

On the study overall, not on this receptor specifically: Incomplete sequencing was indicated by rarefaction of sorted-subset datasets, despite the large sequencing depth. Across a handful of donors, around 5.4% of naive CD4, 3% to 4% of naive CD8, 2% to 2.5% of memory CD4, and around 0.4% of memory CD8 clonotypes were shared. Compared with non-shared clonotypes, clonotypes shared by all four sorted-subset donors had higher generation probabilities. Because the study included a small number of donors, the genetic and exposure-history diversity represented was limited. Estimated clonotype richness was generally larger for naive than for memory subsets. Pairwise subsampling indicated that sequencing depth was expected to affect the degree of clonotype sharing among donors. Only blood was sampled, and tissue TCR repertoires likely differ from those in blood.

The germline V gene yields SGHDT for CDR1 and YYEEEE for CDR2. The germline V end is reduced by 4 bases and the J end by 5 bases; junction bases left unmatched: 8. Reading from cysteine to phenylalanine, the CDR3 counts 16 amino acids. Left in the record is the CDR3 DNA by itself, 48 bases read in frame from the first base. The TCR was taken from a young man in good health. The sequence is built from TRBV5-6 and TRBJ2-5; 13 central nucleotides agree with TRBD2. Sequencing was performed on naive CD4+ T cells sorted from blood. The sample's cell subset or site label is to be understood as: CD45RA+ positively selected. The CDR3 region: CASSQGTSGIGETQYF. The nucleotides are TGTGCCAGCAGCCAAGGGACTAGCGGGATAGGGGAGACCCAGTACTTC.